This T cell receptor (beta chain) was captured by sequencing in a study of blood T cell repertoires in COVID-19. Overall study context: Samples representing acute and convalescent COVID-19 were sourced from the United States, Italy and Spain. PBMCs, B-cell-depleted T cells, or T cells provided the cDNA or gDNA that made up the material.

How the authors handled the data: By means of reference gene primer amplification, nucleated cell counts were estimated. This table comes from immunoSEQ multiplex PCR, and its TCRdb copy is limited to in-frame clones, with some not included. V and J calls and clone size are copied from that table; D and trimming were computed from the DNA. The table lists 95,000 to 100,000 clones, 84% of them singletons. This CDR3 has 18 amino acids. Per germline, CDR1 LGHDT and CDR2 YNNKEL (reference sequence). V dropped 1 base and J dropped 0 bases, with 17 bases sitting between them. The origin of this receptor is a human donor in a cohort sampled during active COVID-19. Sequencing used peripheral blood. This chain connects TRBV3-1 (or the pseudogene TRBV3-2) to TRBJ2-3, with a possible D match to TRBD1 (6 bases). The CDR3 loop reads CASSQATPTGFSTDTQYF. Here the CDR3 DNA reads TGTGCCAGCAGCCAAGCGACTCCAACAGGGTTTAGCACAGATACGCAGTATTTT.